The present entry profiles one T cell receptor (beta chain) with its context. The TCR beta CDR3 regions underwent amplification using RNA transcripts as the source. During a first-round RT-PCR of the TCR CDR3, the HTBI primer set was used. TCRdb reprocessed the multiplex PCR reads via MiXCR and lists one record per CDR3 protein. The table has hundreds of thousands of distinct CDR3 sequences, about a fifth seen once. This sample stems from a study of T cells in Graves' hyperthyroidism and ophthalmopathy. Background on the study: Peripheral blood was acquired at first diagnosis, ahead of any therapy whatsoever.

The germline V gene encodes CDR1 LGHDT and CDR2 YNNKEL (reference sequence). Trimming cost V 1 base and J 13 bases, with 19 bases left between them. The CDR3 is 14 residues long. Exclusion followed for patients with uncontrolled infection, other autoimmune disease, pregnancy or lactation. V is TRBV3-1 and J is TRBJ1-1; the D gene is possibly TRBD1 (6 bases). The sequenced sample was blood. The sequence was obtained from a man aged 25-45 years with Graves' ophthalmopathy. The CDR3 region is CASSQGLEGTWGFF. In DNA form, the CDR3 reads TGTGCCAGCAGCCAAGGTTTGGAAGGGACATGGGGTTTCTTT.